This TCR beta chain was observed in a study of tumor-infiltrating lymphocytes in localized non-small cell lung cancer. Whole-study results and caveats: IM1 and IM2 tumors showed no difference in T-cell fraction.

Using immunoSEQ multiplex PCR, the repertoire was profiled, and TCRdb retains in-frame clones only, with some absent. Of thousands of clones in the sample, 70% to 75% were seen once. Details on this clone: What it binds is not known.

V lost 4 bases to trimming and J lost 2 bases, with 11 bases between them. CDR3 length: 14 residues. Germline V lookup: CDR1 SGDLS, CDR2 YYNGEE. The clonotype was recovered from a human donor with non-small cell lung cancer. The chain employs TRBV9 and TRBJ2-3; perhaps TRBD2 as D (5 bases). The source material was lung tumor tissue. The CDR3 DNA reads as TGTGCCAGCAGCCTCCTGGACTCCACAGATACGCAGTATTTT. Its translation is CASSLLDSTDTQYF.